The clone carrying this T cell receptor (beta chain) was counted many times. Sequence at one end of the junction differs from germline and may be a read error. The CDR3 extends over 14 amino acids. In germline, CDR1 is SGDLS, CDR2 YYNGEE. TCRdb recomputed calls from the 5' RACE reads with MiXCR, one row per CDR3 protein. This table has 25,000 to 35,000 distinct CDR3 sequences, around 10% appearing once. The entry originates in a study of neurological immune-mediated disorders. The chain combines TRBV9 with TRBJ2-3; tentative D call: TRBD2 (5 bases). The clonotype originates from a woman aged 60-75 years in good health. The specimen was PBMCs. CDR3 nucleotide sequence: TGTGCCAGCAGCGTAGAAGGGAGCACAGATATGCAGTATTTT. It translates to CASSVEGSTDMQYF.